This T cell receptor (beta chain) was captured in a study of T-cell reconstitution after alpha-beta-depleted transplantation in children. A TCRbeta library incorporating unique molecular identifiers was prepared. From the PCR reads, TCRdb called clonotypes with MiXCR, one entry per CDR3 protein. The data contain 600,000 to 800,000 distinct CDR3 sequences, approximately 14% of them singletons. Study-wide results and limits: A year post-transplant, T-cell counts and diversity derived mostly from newly produced T cells.

On this clonotype itself: The antigen is unknown.

Trimming left V 4 bases short and J 2 bases short, with 12 bases between. The CDR3 covers 14 residues. In germline, CDR1 is SQVTM, CDR2 ANQGSEA. The chain carries TRBV29-1 and TRBJ2-1; D is perhaps TRBD2 (5 bases). The TCR comes from a girl aged 2 to 9 with congenital amegakaryocytic thrombocytopenia, due to receive a stem cell transplant. The sequences come from PBMCs, collected before TCRalphabeta/CD19-depleted stem cell transplant. This CDR3 is CSVVLPGTYNEQFF. The CDR3 DNA is TGCAGCGTTGTATTGCCGGGAACCTACAATGAGCAGTTCTTC.